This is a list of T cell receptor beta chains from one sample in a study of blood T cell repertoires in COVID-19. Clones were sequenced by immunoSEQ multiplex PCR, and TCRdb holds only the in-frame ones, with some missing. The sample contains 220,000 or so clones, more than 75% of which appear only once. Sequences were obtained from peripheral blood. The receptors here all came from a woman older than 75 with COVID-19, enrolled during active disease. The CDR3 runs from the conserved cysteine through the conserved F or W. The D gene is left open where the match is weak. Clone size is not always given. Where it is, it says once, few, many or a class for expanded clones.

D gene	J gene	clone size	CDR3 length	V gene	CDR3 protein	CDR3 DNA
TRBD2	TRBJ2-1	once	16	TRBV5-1	CASSPGLAGDYNEQFF	TGCGCCAGCAGCCCTGGACTAGCGGGTGACTACAATGAGCAGTTCTTC
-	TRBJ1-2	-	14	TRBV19	CASSIANGIDGYTF	TGTGCCAGTAGTATAGCTAACGGGATCGATGGCTACACCTTC
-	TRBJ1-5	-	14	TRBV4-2	CASSQSIGFQPQHF	TGTGCCAGCAGCCAAAGCATCGGGTTTCAGCCCCAGCATTTT
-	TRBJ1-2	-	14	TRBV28	CASTNGGLGYGYTF	TGTGCCAGCACCAACGGGGGGCTCGGCTATGGCTACACCTTC
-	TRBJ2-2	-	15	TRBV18	CASSPRQTNTGELFF	TGTGCCAGCTCACCACGACAAACGAACACCGGGGAGCTGTTTTTT
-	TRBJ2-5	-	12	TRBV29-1	CSVGAGDETQYF	TGCAGCGTTGGGGCAGGGGACGAGACCCAGTACTTC
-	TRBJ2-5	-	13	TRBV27	CASGLGTSETQYF	TGTGCCAGCGGATTAGGGACAAGCGAGACCCAGTACTTC
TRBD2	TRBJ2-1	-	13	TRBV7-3	CASSPGLRGEQFF	TGTGCCAGCAGCCCGGGACTAAGGGGCGAGCAGTTCTTC
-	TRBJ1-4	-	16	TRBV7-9	CASSPGEGPLNEKLFF	TGTGCCAGCAGTCCAGGGGAGGGGCCTCTAAATGAAAAACTGTTTTTT
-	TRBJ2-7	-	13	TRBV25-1	CASSDQGPYEQYF	TGTGCCAGCAGTGACCAGGGCCCCTACGAGCAGTACTTC
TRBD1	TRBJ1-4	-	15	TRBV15	CATSRGDSAYEKLFF	TGTGCCACCAGCAGAGGGGACAGCGCCTATGAAAAACTGTTTTTT
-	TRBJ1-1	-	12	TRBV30	CAWSAKNTEAFF	TGTGCCTGGAGTGCTAAGAACACTGAAGCTTTCTTT
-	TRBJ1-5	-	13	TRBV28	CASTGTGNQPQHF	TGTGCCAGCACTGGGACTGGCAATCAGCCCCAGCATTTT
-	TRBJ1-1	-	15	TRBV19	CASVEGSLGSTEAFF	TGTGCCAGTGTAGAGGGAAGTTTGGGTAGCACTGAAGCTTTCTTT
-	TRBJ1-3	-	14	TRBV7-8	CASRGAASGNTIYF	TGTGCCAGCAGAGGGGCTGCCTCTGGAAACACCATATATTTT
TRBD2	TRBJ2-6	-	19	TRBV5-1	CASSLGEGLTYSGANVLTF	TGCGCCAGCAGCTTGGGGGAGGGACTGACCTACTCTGGGGCCAACGTCCTGACTTTC
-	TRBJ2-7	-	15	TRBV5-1	CASSLGPGASYEQYF	TGCGCCAGCAGCTTGGGACCTGGAGCCTCCTACGAGCAGTACTTC
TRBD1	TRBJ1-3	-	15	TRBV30	CAWSVQSGGRNTIYF	TGTGCCTGGAGTGTGCAGTCAGGGGGCCGAAACACCATATATTTT
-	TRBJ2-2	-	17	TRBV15	CATSRDPQGMETGELFF	TGTGCCACCAGCAGAGATCCGCAGGGGATGGAAACCGGGGAGCTGTTTTTT
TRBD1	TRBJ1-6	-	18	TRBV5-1	CASSLGPQGGAYNSPLHF	TGCGCCAGCAGCTTGGGCCCACAGGGGGGAGCCTATAATTCACCCCTCCACTTT
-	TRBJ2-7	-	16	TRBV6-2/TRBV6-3	CASSYPSGERSYEQYF	TGTGCCAGCAGTTACCCCTCAGGGGAGAGGTCCTACGAGCAGTACTTC
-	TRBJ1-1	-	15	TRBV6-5	CASTPGGTFHTEAFF	TGTGCCAGCACGCCTGGGGGGACGTTTCACACTGAAGCTTTCTTT
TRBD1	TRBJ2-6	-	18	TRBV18	CASSPYRTGGVGANVLTF	TGTGCCAGCTCACCATATAGGACAGGGGGAGTTGGGGCCAACGTCCTGACTTTC
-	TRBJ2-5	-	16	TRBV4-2	CASSKTLGGAQETQYF	TGTGCCAGCAGCAAAACCTTAGGGGGGGCCCAAGAGACCCAGTACTTC
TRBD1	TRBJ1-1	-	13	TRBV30	CAWGEQGVTEAFF	TGTGCCTGGGGGGAGCAGGGGGTCACTGAAGCTTTCTTT
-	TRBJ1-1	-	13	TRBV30	CAWSVQVNTEAFF	TGTGCCTGGAGTGTACAGGTTAACACTGAAGCTTTCTTT
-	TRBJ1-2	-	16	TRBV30	CAWSGSGTGDGYGYTF	TGTGCCTGGAGCGGGTCGGGTACGGGGGATGGCTATGGCTACACCTTC
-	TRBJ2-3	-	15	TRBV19	CASSMKRASTDTQYF	TGTGCCAGTAGTATGAAGCGGGCTAGCACAGATACGCAGTATTTT